The present T cell receptor beta chain was sequenced within a study of blood T cell repertoires in COVID-19. TCRdb's copy holds only in-frame clones and misses some; the assay was immunoSEQ multiplex PCR. The table records 270,000 or so clones, approximately 90% of them present only once. V lost 10 bases and J lost 7; bases outside the gene matches: 12. The germline V gene has CDR1 ENHRY and CDR2 SYGVKD. This CDR3 is 15 amino acids long. This clone was detected only once. Sequenced input: peripheral blood. The receptor was isolated from a woman in her twenties or thirties with active or convalescent COVID-19. The chain carries TRBV10-3 and TRBJ1-6, with 8 bases lining up with TRBD1. The DNA for the CDR3 is TGTGCCACCTCACCAGGGGGCGCGGGGAATTCACCCCTCCACTTT. Its translation is CATSPGGAGNSPLHF.